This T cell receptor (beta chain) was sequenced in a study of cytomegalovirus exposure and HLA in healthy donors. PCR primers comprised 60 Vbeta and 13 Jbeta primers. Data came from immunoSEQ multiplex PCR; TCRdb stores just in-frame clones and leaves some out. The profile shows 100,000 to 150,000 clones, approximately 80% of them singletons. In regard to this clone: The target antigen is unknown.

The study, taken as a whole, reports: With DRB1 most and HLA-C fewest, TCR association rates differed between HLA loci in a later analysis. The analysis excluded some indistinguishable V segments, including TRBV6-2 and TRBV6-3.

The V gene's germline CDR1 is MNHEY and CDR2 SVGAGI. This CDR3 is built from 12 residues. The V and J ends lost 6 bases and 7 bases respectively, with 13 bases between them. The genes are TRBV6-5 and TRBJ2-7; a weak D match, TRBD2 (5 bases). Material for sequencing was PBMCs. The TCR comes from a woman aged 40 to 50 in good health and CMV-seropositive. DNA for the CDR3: TGTGCCAGCAGCCTTACCCGGGATGAGCAGTACTTC. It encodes CASSLTRDEQYF.